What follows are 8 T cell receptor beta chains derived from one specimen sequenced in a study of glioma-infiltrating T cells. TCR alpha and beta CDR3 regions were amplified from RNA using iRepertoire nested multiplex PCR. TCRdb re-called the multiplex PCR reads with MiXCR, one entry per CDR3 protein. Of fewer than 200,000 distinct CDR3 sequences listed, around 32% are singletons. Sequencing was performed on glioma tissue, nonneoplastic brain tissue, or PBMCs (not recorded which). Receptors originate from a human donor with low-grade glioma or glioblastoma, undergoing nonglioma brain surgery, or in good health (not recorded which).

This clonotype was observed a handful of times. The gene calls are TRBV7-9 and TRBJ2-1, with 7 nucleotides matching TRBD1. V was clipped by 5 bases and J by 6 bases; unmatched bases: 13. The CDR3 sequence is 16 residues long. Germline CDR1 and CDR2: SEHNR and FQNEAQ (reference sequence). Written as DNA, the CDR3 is TGTGCCAGCAGCCCTCCTACAGGGGCGCTGGTCAATGAGCAGTTCTTC. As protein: CASSPPTGALVNEQFF.

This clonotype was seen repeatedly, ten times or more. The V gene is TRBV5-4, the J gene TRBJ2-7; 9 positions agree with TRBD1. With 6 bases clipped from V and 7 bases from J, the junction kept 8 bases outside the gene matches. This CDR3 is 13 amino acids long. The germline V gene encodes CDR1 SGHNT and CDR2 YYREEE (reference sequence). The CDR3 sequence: CASTPDRGSEQYF. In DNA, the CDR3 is TGTGCCAGCACCCCGGACAGGGGTAGTGAGCAGTACTTC.

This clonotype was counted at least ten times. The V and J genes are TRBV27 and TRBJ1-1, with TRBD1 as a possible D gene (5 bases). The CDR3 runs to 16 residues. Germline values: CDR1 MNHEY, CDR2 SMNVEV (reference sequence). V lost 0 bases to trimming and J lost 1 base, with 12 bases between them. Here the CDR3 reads CASSLSTGTANTEAFF. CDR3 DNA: TGTGCCAGCAGTTTATCGACCGGGACGGCGAACACTGAAGCTTTCTTT.

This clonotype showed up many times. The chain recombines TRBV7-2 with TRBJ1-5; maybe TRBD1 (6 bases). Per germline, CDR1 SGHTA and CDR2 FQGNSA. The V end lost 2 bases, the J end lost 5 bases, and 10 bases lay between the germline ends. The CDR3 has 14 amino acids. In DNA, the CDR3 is TGTGCCAGCAGCTTAAACAGGGCCGATCAGCCCCAGCATTTT. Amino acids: CASSLNRADQPQHF.

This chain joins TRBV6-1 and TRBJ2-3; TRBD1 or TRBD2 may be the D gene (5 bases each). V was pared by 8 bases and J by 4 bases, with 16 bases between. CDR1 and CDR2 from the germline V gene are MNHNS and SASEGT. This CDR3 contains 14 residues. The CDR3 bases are TGTGCCAGCTCCTGGGGGACCAGCGCAGATACGCAGTATTTT. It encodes CASSWGTSADTQYF.

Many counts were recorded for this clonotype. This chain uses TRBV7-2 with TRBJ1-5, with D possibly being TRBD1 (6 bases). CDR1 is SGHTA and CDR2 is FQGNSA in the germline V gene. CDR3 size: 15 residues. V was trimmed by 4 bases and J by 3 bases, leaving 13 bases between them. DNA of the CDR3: TGTGCCAGCAGCTGGGGGCAGGGGATCAATCAGCCCCAGCATTTT. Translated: CASSWGQGINQPQHF.

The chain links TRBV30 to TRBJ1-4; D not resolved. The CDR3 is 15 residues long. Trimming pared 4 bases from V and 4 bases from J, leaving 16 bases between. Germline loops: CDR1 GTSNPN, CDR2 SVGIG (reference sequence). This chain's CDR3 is CAWTPSLGFNEKLFF. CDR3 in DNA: TGTGCCTGGACTCCAAGTCTGGGGTTTAATGAAAAACTGTTTTTT.

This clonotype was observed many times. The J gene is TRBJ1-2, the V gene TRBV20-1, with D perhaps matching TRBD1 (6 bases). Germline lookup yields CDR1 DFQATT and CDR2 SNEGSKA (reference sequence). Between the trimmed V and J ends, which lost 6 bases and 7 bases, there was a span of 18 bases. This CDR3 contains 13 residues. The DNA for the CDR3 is TGCAGTGCCCCCCCGGGGGGGGCTGGTGGCTACACCTTC. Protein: CSAPPGGAGGYTF.